The 10 T cell receptor beta chains given below trace back to one sample, sequenced in a study of identifying expanded T cells in peripheral blood. Sequencing used immunoSEQ multiplex PCR; TCRdb keeps in-frame clones, though not all of them. Found here are 84,000 or so clones, 70% to 90% of them singletons; the top ten hold around 2.7%. The sample was blood. These receptors came from a person aged 18 to 75 in good health.

The J gene is TRBJ2-1, the V gene TRBV28, with 10 positions matching TRBD2. CDR3 length equals 14 residues. After removal of 5 bases from V and 4 bases from J, the junction contained 2 bases not matched to a gene. Germline loops: CDR1 MDHEN, CDR2 SYDVKM. For the CDR3, the DNA is TGTGCCAGCAGTGGGACTAGCGAATACAATGAGCAGTTCTTC. Amino acid sequence: CASSGTSEYNEQFF.

V is TRBV5-1 and J is TRBJ1-3, with D uncertain. The V end was cut by 0 bases, the J end by 0 bases, with 10 bases between. The germline gives CDR1 SGHRS, CDR2 YFSETQ. The CDR3 covers 16 residues. The CDR3 reads CASSLAGVLSGNTIYF. The CDR3 region has the DNA TGCGCCAGCAGCTTGGCCGGGGTTCTCTCTGGAAACACCATATATTTT.

The chain recombines TRBV6-4 with TRBJ2-6; the D gene is possibly TRBD1 (5 bases). The CDR3 length is 14 residues. Germline lookup yields CDR1 MRHNA and CDR2 SNTAGT. V lost 6 bases and J 0 bases, leaving 6 bases between the germline ends. CDR3 amino acids: CASSRVSGANVLTF. CDR3 DNA sequence: TGTGCCAGCAGCAGGGTCTCTGGGGCCAACGTCCTGACTTTC.

The genes are TRBV5-6 and TRBJ2-6, with D uncertain. V was pared by 1 base and J by 3 bases, with 5 bases between. The germline gives CDR1 SGHDT, CDR2 YYEEEE. This CDR3 contains 14 residues. Here the CDR3 reads CASSLPNGANVLTF. CDR3 DNA sequence: TGTGCCAGCAGCTTGCCTAATGGGGCCAACGTCCTGACTTTC. The entire variable domain, with the rest obtained from reference TRBV5-6 and TRBJ2-6, is as follows: DAGVTQSPTHLIKTRGQQVTLRCSPKSGHDTVSWYQQALGQGPQFIFQYYEEEERQRGNFPDRFSGHQFPNYSSELNVNALLLGDSALYLCASSLPNGANVLTFGAGSRLTVL.

V gene TRBV5-8 combines with J gene TRBJ2-5; 7 bases fit TRBD1. Trimming cost V 1 base and J 2 bases; bases outside gene matches: 5. Germline CDR1 is SGHTS and CDR2 is YDEGEE. This CDR3 has 15 amino acids. CDR3 amino acids: CASSLRGRGQETQYF. The CDR3 bases are TGTGCCAGCAGCTTGCGGGGCAGGGGGCAAGAGACCCAGTACTTC. Using reference TRBV5-8 and TRBJ2-5 for the parts outside the CDR3, the full variable domain is EAGVTQSPTHLIKTRGQQATLRCSPISGHTSVYWYQQALGLGLQFLLWYDEGEERNRGNFPPRFSGRQFPNYSSELNVNALELEDSALYLCASSLRGRGQETQYFGPGTRLLVL.

The chain has TRBV5-8 and TRBJ1-5; 10 bases match TRBD1. Germline-derived CDR1 and CDR2 are SGHTS and YDEGEE. J was trimmed by 5 bases and V by 4 bases; bases with no gene match: 6. The CDR3 runs to 15 residues. Written as DNA, the CDR3 is TGTGCCAGCAGCAGGGGGACAGGGGAATATCAGCCCCAGCATTTT. It specifies CASSRGTGEYQPQHF.

J is TRBJ2-3 and V is TRBV19; no firm D call. V lost 8 bases and J 4 bases, leaving 10 bases between the germline ends. This CDR3 has 12 amino acids. CDR1 LNHDA and CDR2 SQIVND come from the germline V gene (reference sequence). CDR3 residues: CASVSRADTQYF. In nucleotides, the CDR3 is TGTGCCAGTGTTAGTAGGGCAGATACGCAGTATTTT.

The chain joins TRBV19 to TRBJ2-3; 7 bases map to TRBD1. Germline trimming cut 4 bases from V and 4 bases from J; bases unmatched to any gene: 8. The CDR3 has 15 residues. The germline CDR1 and CDR2 sequences are LNHDA and SQIVND (reference sequence). The CDR3 nucleotides are TGTGCCAGTAGTACAACAGGGGTGAGTGCAGATACGCAGTATTTT. It yields the protein CASSTTGVSADTQYF. The full variable domain, in which reference TRBV19 and TRBJ2-3 provide the parts outside the CDR3, is DGGITQSPKYLFRKEGQNVTLSCEQNLNHDAMYWYRQDPGQGLRLIYYSQIVNDFQKGDIAEGYSVSREKKESFPLTVTSAQKNPTAFYLCASSTTGVSADTQYFGPGTRLTVL.

V gene TRBV29-1 combines with J gene TRBJ2-5; 7 nucleotides match TRBD2. Unmatched junction bases numbered 7, after V lost 1 base and J lost 5 bases. The CDR3 runs to 14 residues. Germline V gene data show CDR1 as SQVTM and CDR2 as ANQGSEA. DNA of the CDR3: TGCAGCGTTGAAGCTCGCGGGGGTATGGAGACCCAGTACTTC. Translated, it gives CSVEARGGMETQYF.

The genes are TRBV9 and TRBJ2-2, with D possibly matching TRBD2 (5 bases). Germline V lookup: CDR1 SGDLS, CDR2 YYNGEE. The CDR3 runs to 14 residues. Deletions cut 7 bases from V and 0 bases from J, with 10 bases between. CDR3 residues: CASGTSPNTGELFF. The CDR3 DNA is TGTGCCAGCGGAACTAGTCCGAACACCGGGGAGCTGTTTTTT.